Presented here are 32 T cell receptor beta chains from one specimen sequenced in a study of shared clonotypes between healthy human individuals. Here immunoSEQ multiplex PCR was the method, and the copy in TCRdb shows in-frame clones only, minus some. The sample yields some 2 million clones, about 95% seen once. Sample: naive CD4+ T cells sorted from blood. Noted subset: CD45RA+ positively selected. The receptors were sampled from a man aged 18 to 35 in good health.

The chain joins TRBV4-3 to TRBJ2-7; D possibly matches TRBD1 or TRBD2 (5 bases each). Trimming pared 4 bases from V and 2 bases from J, leaving 15 bases between. Germline V gene data show CDR1 as LGHNA and CDR2 as YSLEER. This CDR3 comprises 15 residues. The CDR3 DNA reads as TGCGCCAGCAGCCGGACTCAGGGCTACCCCTACGAGCAGTACTTC. This encodes CASSRTQGYPYEQYF.

V and J are TRBV7-3 and TRBJ1-1; D is unclear. Looked up from germline, CDR1 is SGHTA and CDR2 is FQGTGA. The CDR3 has 14 amino acids. The V gene lost 2 bases and the J gene lost 0 bases, with 7 bases spanning the gap. CDR3 coding DNA: TGTGCCAGCAGCTTATACGGGATGAACACTGAAGCTTTCTTT. Amino acid sequence: CASSLYGMNTEAFF.

The CDR3 bases are TGTGCCAGCAGCTTGAGTGAAGGTCAGCCCCAGCATTTT. Translated: CASSLSEGQPQHF. The gene calls are TRBV7-9 and TRBJ1-5, with unresolved D. The germline V and J ends were trimmed by 3 bases and 6 bases, with 9 bases remaining between them. Germline values: CDR1 SEHNR, CDR2 FQNEAQ (reference sequence). CDR3 size: 13 residues.

The chain employs TRBV7-8 and TRBJ1-1, with a tentative D call TRBD1 (6 bases). The CDR3 has 13 residues. Germline V gene lookup returns CDR1 SGHVS and CDR2 FQNEAQ. The V end was cut by 4 bases, the J end by 1 base, with 7 bases between. In nucleotides, the CDR3 is TGTGCCAGCAGCTCGACAGGGAACACTGAAGCTTTCTTT. The encoded protein is CASSSTGNTEAFF.

In regard to this clone: Other DNA sequences of this sample code for an identical CDR3. The chain joins TRBV19 to TRBJ2-7; D call uncertain. Per germline, CDR1 LNHDA and CDR2 SQIVND (reference sequence). V was trimmed by 3 bases and J by 1 base, leaving 7 bases between them. The CDR3 consists of 13 residues. CDR3 coding DNA: TGTGCCAGTAGTATTGTAGGGTCCTACGAGCAGTACTTC. This codes for CASSIVGSYEQYF.

This rearrangement joins TRBV18 to TRBJ2-2; 7 bases are a match to TRBD1. The trim removed 4 bases at V and 0 bases at J, leaving 5 bases unmatched. The length of the CDR3 is 16 residues. The germline V gene has CDR1 KGHSH and CDR2 LQKENI. The DNA for the CDR3 is TGTGCCAGCTCACTCCAGGGGGATCCGAACACCGGGGAGCTGTTTTTT. The encoded protein is CASSLQGDPNTGELFF.

The gene calls are TRBV5-1 and TRBJ1-4; D unresolved. The V gene's germline CDR1 is SGHRS and CDR2 YFSETQ. The CDR3 contains 16 residues. The V gene lost 2 bases and the J gene lost 0 bases, with 11 bases spanning the gap. The CDR3 nucleotides are TGCGCCAGCAGCTTAGGCAGCTTTGCAACTAATGAAAAACTGTTTTTT. Translated, it gives CASSLGSFATNEKLFF.

This chain uses TRBV4-2 with TRBJ2-7; 9 bases are a match to TRBD2. Per germline, CDR1 LGHNA and CDR2 YNFKEQ. Losses at the gene ends were 0 bases for V and 2 bases for J; bases not matched to a gene: 5. The CDR3 runs 16 residues. The DNA for the CDR3 is TGTGCCAGCAGCCAAGATGCTAGCGGGGCTACCTACGAGCAGTACTTC. Its translation is CASSQDASGATYEQYF.

On this clone itself: This sample includes further DNA sequences coding for the same CDR3. The rearrangement uses TRBV6-5 and TRBJ1-5, with TRBD1 matching over 8 bases. J lost 3 bases, V lost 8 bases, and 3 bases had no gene match. Germline values: CDR1 MNHEY, CDR2 SVGAGI. The CDR3 spans 13 residues. The CDR3 DNA reads as TGTGCCAGCCGACAGGGGTTCAATCAGCCCCAGCATTTT. It codes for CASRQGFNQPQHF.

The V and J genes are TRBV30 and TRBJ2-5; possibly TRBD1 for D (6 bases). The CDR3 is 13 amino acids. Germline lookup yields CDR1 GTSNPN and CDR2 SVGIG (reference sequence). V lost 0 bases and J lost 7, with 12 bases in between. CDR3 in DNA: TGTGCCTGGAGTGTGGGGGCCCTGGGGACCCAGTACTTC. Protein product: CAWSVGALGTQYF.

The chain carries TRBV10-3 and TRBJ1-1; 7 bases line up with TRBD1. CDR1 and CDR2 from the germline V gene are ENHRY and SYGVKD. The CDR3 sequence is 13 residues long. Losses at the gene ends were 6 bases for V and 8 bases for J; bases not matched to a gene: 9. CDR3 amino acids: CAISPGQVPEAFF. CDR3 coding DNA: TGTGCCATCAGCCCCGGACAGGTCCCCGAAGCTTTCTTT.

The chain combines TRBV19 with TRBJ2-1, with a tentative D call TRBD1 (5 bases). V shed 5 bases and J shed 9 bases, with 17 bases lying between them. The CDR3 loop spans 14 amino acids. The germline gives CDR1 LNHDA, CDR2 SQIVND (reference sequence). CDR3 DNA: TGTGCCAGTAGTTTAACGACAGACTCCCGTGAGCAGTTCTTC. Encoded protein: CASSLTTDSREQFF.

J is TRBJ2-5 and V is TRBV9; TRBD2 matches 8 bases. The germline V gene has CDR1 SGDLS and CDR2 YYNGEE. CDR3 length equals 16 residues. After removal of 2 bases from V and 4 bases from J, the junction contained 10 bases not matched to a gene. CDR3 sequence reads: CASSVRGSGTLETQYF. As DNA, the CDR3 is TGTGCCAGCAGCGTTAGGGGTAGCGGGACGTTAGAGACCCAGTACTTC.

This clone has only one observation. The chain is built from TRBV15 and TRBJ2-1, with 9 bases identical to TRBD1. Germline CDR1 and CDR2: LNHNV and YYDKDF (reference sequence). There are 18 residues in the CDR3. Trimming at V came to 8 bases and at J to 1 base, leaving 15 bases not matched to a gene. Written as DNA, the CDR3 is TGTGCCACCTATACCGGGACAGGGCGTGCAGGATCCTACAATGAGCAGTTCTTC. Its translation is CATYTGTGRAGSYNEQFF.

The chain recombines TRBV9 with TRBJ1-1; no clear D. Trimming pared 2 bases from V and 1 base from J, leaving 12 bases between. CDR1 and CDR2 (germline): SGDLS, YYNGEE. There are 15 residues in the CDR3. CDR3 in amino acids: CASSVGFPPNTEAFF. As DNA, the CDR3 is TGTGCCAGCAGCGTGGGCTTCCCTCCGAACACTGAAGCTTTCTTT.

The chain combines TRBV6-5 with TRBJ1-6; a possible D gene is TRBD1 (6 bases). Germline V gives CDR1 MNHEY, CDR2 SVGAGI. The CDR3 runs to 15 residues. V was clipped by 4 bases and J by 3 bases, with 10 bases between them. In nucleotides, the CDR3 is TGTGCCAGCAGTTCCTCCAGGGGCTATAATTCACCCCTCCACTTT. Translated, it gives CASSSSRGYNSPLHF.

The chain recombines TRBV6-5 with TRBJ2-5; 9 positions match TRBD1. J gave up 11 bases and V 6 bases, and 7 bases lay outside the gene matches. Germline V CDR1 and CDR2: MNHEY, SVGAGI. The CDR3 consists of 12 residues. The DNA of the CDR3 is TGTGCCAGCAGCCCGACAGGGGGAGAGCAGTACTTC. This gives the protein CASSPTGGEQYF.

The chain employs TRBV18 and TRBJ2-1, with 7 positions matching TRBD1. The germline V gene encodes CDR1 KGHSH and CDR2 LQKENI. V dropped 0 bases and J dropped 14; count of bases not matched to a gene: 7. The CDR3 length is 13 residues. The CDR3 nucleotides are TGTGCCAGCTCACCACCGCGGTCGCAGGGGGAGTTCTTC. Translated, it gives CASSPPRSQGEFF.

This chain uses TRBV30 with TRBJ1-6, with 7 bases fitting TRBD1. V lost 5 bases and J lost 7; bases outside the gene matches: 8. The CDR3 consists of 14 residues. CDR1 and CDR2 from the germline V gene are GTSNPN and SVGIG (reference sequence). The CDR3 here is CAWHPGTANSPLHF. Written as DNA, the CDR3 is TGTGCCTGGCACCCCGGGACAGCGAATTCACCCCTCCACTTT. Complete variable domain (other parts from reference TRBV30 and TRBJ1-6): SQTIHQWPATLVQPVGSPLSLECTVEGTSNPNLYWYRQAAGRGLQLLFYSVGIGQISSEVPQNLSASRPQDRQFILSSKKLLLSDSGFYLCAWHPGTANSPLHFGNGTRLTVT.

The chain uses TRBV7-6 and TRBJ1-4, with D unclear. Germline lookup yields CDR1 SGHVS and CDR2 FNYEAQ. This CDR3 region has 14 residues. V was trimmed by 5 bases and J by 0 bases, leaving 7 bases between them. In DNA form, the CDR3 reads TGTGCCAGCAGCACCCAGACAACTAATGAAAAACTGTTTTTT. This translates into CASSTQTTNEKLFF. Complete variable domain (other parts from reference TRBV7-6 and TRBJ1-4): GAGVSQSPRYKVTKRGQDVALRCDPISGHVSLYWYRQALGQGPEFLTYFNYEAQQDKSGLPNDRFSAERPEGSISTLTIQRTEQRDSAMYRCASSTQTTNEKLFFGSGTQLSVL.

The chain uses TRBV5-1 and TRBJ1-1; D is undetermined. This CDR3 contains 15 residues. From germline, CDR1 is SGHRS and CDR2 YFSETQ. The V end was cut by 4 bases, the J end by 2 bases, with 15 bases between. Here the CDR3 reads CASSPTDPGNTEAFF. In DNA, the CDR3 is TGCGCCAGCAGCCCGACCGATCCAGGCAACACTGAAGCTTTCTTT.

The J gene is TRBJ1-4, the V gene TRBV7-9; 10 bases agree with TRBD1. Germline values: CDR1 SEHNR, CDR2 FQNEAQ (reference sequence). CDR3 length: 15 residues. V gave up 4 bases and J gave up 7 bases; unmatched junction bases: 6. The CDR3, as DNA: TGTGCCAGCAGCTCCGGGACAGGGGTCGGTGAAAAACTGTTTTTT. It encodes CASSSGTGVGEKLFF.

The chain links TRBV5-1 to TRBJ2-7; a weak D match, TRBD2 (6 bases). The length of the CDR3 is 14 residues. Germline V CDR1 and CDR2: SGHRS, YFSETQ. V lost 0 bases and J 4 bases, leaving 11 bases between the germline ends. The chain's CDR3 is CASSLDVGGYEQYF. In DNA form, the CDR3 reads TGCGCCAGCAGCTTGGACGTCGGGGGATACGAGCAGTACTTC. The entire variable domain, with the rest obtained from reference TRBV5-1 and TRBJ2-7, is as follows: KAGVTQTPRYLIKTRGQQVTLSCSPISGHRSVSWYQQTPGQGLQFLFEYFSETQRNKGNFPGRFSGRQFSNSRSEMNVSTLELGDSALYLCASSLDVGGYEQYFGPGTRLTVT.

With respect to this clone: A much bigger clone sits one base away, suggesting this may be a read error. The sample holds other DNA sequences that translate to the same CDR3. This chain links TRBV19 with TRBJ2-1; the D gene is possibly TRBD1 (6 bases). The germline CDR1 and CDR2 sequences are LNHDA and SQIVND (reference sequence). V was trimmed by 0 bases and J by 6 bases, leaving 6 bases between them. This CDR3 has 13 amino acids. The CDR3 coding sequence is TGTGCCAGTAGTATAGAAGGGGGCAATGAGCAGTTCTTC. It specifies CASSIEGGNEQFF.

The chain uses TRBV12-5 and TRBJ2-7; D not certain. This CDR3 has 18 residues. The V end lost 0 bases, the J end lost 0 bases, and 18 bases lay between the germline ends. Per the germline V gene, CDR1 is LGHNT and CDR2 is FRNRAP. In DNA form, the CDR3 reads TGTGCTAGTGGTTTGGTACGAGACCCCGACGGCAGCTCCTACGAGCAGTACTTC. Amino acid sequence: CASGLVRDPDGSSYEQYF.

A remark on this clone: This may be a read error, as it is one base from a much larger clone. The sample carries other DNA sequences with the same CDR3. The CDR3 region is CASSPRQANYGYTF. CDR3 bases: TGCGCCAGCAGCCCACGACAGGCCAACTATGGCTACACCTTC. The chain recombines TRBV7-9 with TRBJ1-2, with a possible D match to TRBD1 (6 bases). This CDR3 comprises 14 residues. Germline V gene data show CDR1 as SEHNR and CDR2 as FQNEAQ (reference sequence).

This chain joins TRBV18 and TRBJ1-2, with D uncertain. The CDR3 has 15 residues. Per the germline V gene, CDR1 is KGHSH and CDR2 is LQKENI. Trimming left V 3 bases short and J 8 bases short, with 19 bases between. Written as DNA, the CDR3 is TGTGCCAGCTCACCCTCAGTAACGGGGTCCGGGGGCTACACCTTC. It specifies CASSPSVTGSGGYTF.

CDR3 sequence reads: CASTKRGWDIQYF. The CDR3 coding sequence is TGTGCCAGTACCAAACGGGGCTGGGACATTCAGTACTTC. The chain carries TRBV19 and TRBJ2-4; D is perhaps TRBD1 or TRBD2 (5 bases each). Trimming took off 7 bases at V and 8 bases at J, with 15 bases between the two ends. This CDR3 spans 13 amino acids. Germline CDR1 and CDR2: LNHDA and SQIVND (reference sequence).

This chain joins TRBV7-2 and TRBJ2-3; D unclear. The CDR3 length is 15 residues. Germline lookup yields CDR1 SGHTA and CDR2 FQGNSA. Trimming took 2 bases from V and 0 from J, leaving 9 bases between them. The CDR3 is CASSLRRSSTDTQYF. The CDR3 DNA reads as TGTGCCAGCAGCTTAAGGCGGTCTAGCACAGATACGCAGTATTTT. The whole variable domain, filled in from reference TRBV7-2 and TRBJ2-3, reads GAGVSQSPSNKVTEKGKDVELRCDPISGHTALYWYRQSLGQGLEFLIYFQGNSAPDKSGLPSDRFSAERTGGSVSTLTIQRTQQEDSAVYLCASSLRRSSTDTQYFGPGTRLTVL.

The chain combines TRBV2 with TRBJ2-5, with 7 bases identical to TRBD2. The CDR3 is 15 amino acids. V was clipped by 7 bases and J by 5 bases; unmatched bases: 13. Germline values: CDR1 SNHLY, CDR2 FYNNEI. CDR3 coding DNA: TGTGCCAGCAACGAGATGGGCGGGGGTTGGGAGACCCAGTACTTC. Translation: CASNEMGGGWETQYF. Looking up the rest from reference TRBV2 and TRBJ2-5 gives the full variable domain: EPEVTQTPSHQVTQMGQEVILRCVPISNHLYFYWYRQILGQKVEFLVSFYNNEISEKSEIFDDQFSVERPDGSNFTLKIRSTKLEDSAMYFCASNEMGGGWETQYFGPGTRLLVL.

The chain recombines TRBV11-2 with TRBJ1-1; D is possibly TRBD1 (5 bases). The CDR3 extends over 14 amino acids. Germline-derived CDR1 and CDR2 are SGHAT and FQNNGV. V was clipped by 4 bases and J by 8 bases, with 17 bases between them. CDR3 bases: TGTGCCAGCAGCTCTCTAGGGGCCCGGTCAGAAGCTTTCTTT. Amino acids: CASSSLGARSEAFF.

V usage is TRBV5-1 and J usage is TRBJ2-2, with 9 nucleotides matching TRBD1. Germline-derived CDR1 and CDR2 are SGHRS and YFSETQ. CDR3 length equals 15 residues. V was clipped by 4 bases and J by 8 bases; unmatched bases: 9. Here the CDR3 DNA reads TGCGCCAGCAGCAAACGGACAGGGGAGAGAGGGGAGCTGTTTTTT. The encoded protein is CASSKRTGERGELFF.